This entry lists 19 T cell receptor beta chains sequenced from one sample in a study of T cells in Graves' hyperthyroidism and ophthalmopathy. The investigators amplified TCR beta CDR3 regions from RNA transcripts. Using the HTBI primer set, a first-round RT-PCR was run on the TCR CDR3. TCRdb re-called the multiplex PCR reads with MiXCR, one entry per CDR3 protein. The sample consists of fewer than 750,000 distinct CDR3 sequences, roughly 15% of them appearing once. Material: blood. Source of these receptors: a woman in her forties or fifties with Graves' ophthalmopathy.

The chain recombines TRBV12-3 or TRBV12-4 with TRBJ2-1, with TRBD2 matching 9 bases. Losses at the gene ends were 1 base for V and 9 bases for J; bases not matched to a gene: 4. The CDR3 runs 14 residues. CDR3 sequence: CASSLGTSVREQFF. The CDR3 DNA reads as TGTGCCAGCAGTTTAGGGACTAGCGTACGTGAGCAGTTCTTC.

This chain connects TRBV19 to TRBJ2-7, with D possibly matching TRBD1 (6 bases). CDR1 LNHDA and CDR2 SQIVND come from the germline V gene (reference sequence). The CDR3 runs 15 residues. V lost 4 bases to trimming and J lost 2 bases, with 15 bases between them. The CDR3 nucleotides are TGTGCCAGTAGTACGACAGGAGCCGATACCTACGAGCAGTACTTC. Translated: CASSTTGADTYEQYF.

This clonotype appeared many times. The chain couples TRBV7-9 to TRBJ2-2; no clear D gene. This CDR3 spans 15 amino acids. Looked up from germline, CDR1 is SEHNR and CDR2 is FQNEAQ (reference sequence). V was trimmed by 1 base and J by 1 base, leaving 7 bases between them. CDR3 sequence (DNA): TGTGCCAGCAGCTTAGGGCAGAAGAACACCGGGGAGCTGTTTTTT. Translated, it gives CASSLGQKNTGELFF.

This clonotype showed up many times. The chain couples TRBV29-1 to TRBJ2-3; 8 bases agree with TRBD1. V lost 5 bases, J lost 1 base, and 5 bases stayed unmatched. CDR1 is SQVTM and CDR2 is ANQGSEA in the germline V gene. This CDR3 is built from 14 residues. The CDR3 region has the DNA TGCAGCGTTCAACAGGGGGGTGGCACAGATACGCAGTATTTT. Amino acid sequence: CSVQQGGGTDTQYF.

Of note for this clonotype: One base away lies a much larger clone, so this may be a sequencing read error. Here the CDR3 reads CVSSLGLAGGSQQFF. Here the CDR3 DNA reads TGTGTCAGCAGTCTAGGACTAGCGGGAGGGTCTCAGCAGTTCTTC. The genes are TRBV27 and TRBJ2-1; 15 nucleotides match TRBD2. CDR1 and CDR2 from the germline V gene are MNHEY and SMNVEV (reference sequence). This CDR3 contains 15 residues.

This clonotype was detected many times. V usage is TRBV11-2 and J usage is TRBJ2-7; D may match TRBD1 or TRBD2 (5 bases each). V was shortened by 7 bases and J by 5 bases, with 21 bases between the two germline ends. The germline V gene has CDR1 SGHAT and CDR2 FQNNGV. This CDR3 spans 15 amino acids. CDR3 DNA: TGTGCCAGCAATCCGCTTCTGGGACGGATAAACGAGCAGTACTTC. Translated: CASNPLLGRINEQYF.

The DNA of the CDR3 is TGTGCCAGTAGTATAGGGACCACTTCACAAAATGAGCAGTTCTTC. Its protein product is CASSIGTTSQNEQFF. The chain has TRBV19 and TRBJ2-1; no firm D call. This CDR3 has 15 residues. V lost 1 base and J 7 bases, leaving 14 bases between the germline ends. The germline V gene has CDR1 LNHDA and CDR2 SQIVND (reference sequence).

This clonotype was observed at least ten times. The V gene is TRBV20-1, the J gene TRBJ2-2; TRBD2 might be the D (6 bases). The CDR3 is 16 residues long. In germline, CDR1 is DFQATT, CDR2 SNEGSKA (reference sequence). With 0 bases removed from V and 5 bases from J, the gap between germline ends came to 16 bases. The CDR3: CSARDRRVGRTGELFF. For the CDR3, the DNA is TGCAGTGCTAGAGATCGGAGGGTTGGAAGGACCGGGGAGCTGTTTTTT.

This clonotype was recorded at least ten times. The chain has TRBV30 and TRBJ1-3; D gene ambiguous. V lost 3 bases to trimming and J lost 0 bases, with 9 bases between them. From germline, CDR1 is GTSNPN and CDR2 SVGIG (reference sequence). The CDR3 covers 14 residues. The CDR3 region is CAWRAQASGNTIYF. The CDR3 bases are TGTGCCTGGAGAGCGCAGGCCTCTGGAAACACCATATATTTT.

This clonotype was seen a few times. J is TRBJ2-1 and V is TRBV27; unclear D gene. The CDR3 consists of 13 residues. Germline CDR1 and CDR2: MNHEY and SMNVEV (reference sequence). V lost 5 bases and J 4 bases, leaving 9 bases between the germline ends. The CDR3 loop reads CASSISRYNEQFF. CDR3 nucleotide sequence: TGTGCCAGCAGTATCTCCAGGTACAATGAGCAGTTCTTC.

This clonotype was counted at least ten times. The chain has TRBV12-3 or TRBV12-4 and TRBJ2-1; no clear D gene. The CDR3 spans 12 residues. V shed 5 bases and J shed 4 bases, with 6 bases lying between them. In DNA form, the CDR3 reads TGTGCCAGCAGTATACAATACAATGAGCAGTTCTTC. Translation gives CASSIQYNEQFF.

This clonotype came up many times. The chain is built from TRBV28 and TRBJ1-3; D call uncertain. The V gene lost 6 bases and the J gene lost 0 bases, with 12 bases spanning the gap. The CDR3 contains 15 residues. The germline CDR1 and CDR2 sequences are MDHEN and SYDVKM. The CDR3 DNA reads TGTGCCAGCAGATACCGGGAGCCCTCTGGAAACACCATATATTTT. Protein: CASRYREPSGNTIYF.

This clonotype has more than one count but fewer than ten. The rearrangement links TRBV19 to TRBJ2-1; 14 nucleotides agree with TRBD2. The CDR3 extends over 16 amino acids. The germline V gene has CDR1 LNHDA and CDR2 SQIVND (reference sequence). J lost 6 bases, V lost 7 bases, and 8 bases had no gene match. The CDR3 loop reads CASNRGTSGSSNEQFF. In nucleotides, the CDR3 is TGTGCCAGTAACCGGGGGACTAGCGGGAGTAGCAATGAGCAGTTCTTC. Variable domain in full (rest from reference TRBV19 and TRBJ2-1): DGGITQSPKYLFRKEGQNVTLSCEQNLNHDAMYWYRQDPGQGLRLIYYSQIVNDFQKGDIAEGYSVSREKKESFPLTVTSAQKNPTAFYLCASNRGTSGSSNEQFFGPGTRLTVL.

The sample holds many counts of this clonotype. CDR3 loop: CASSLRAVAGNTGELFF. The CDR3 DNA is TGTGCCAGCAGCTTAAGGGCGGTAGCGGGAAACACCGGGGAGCTGTTTTTT. The chain recombines TRBV7-8 with TRBJ2-2, with 8 bases lining up with TRBD2. This CDR3 is built from 17 residues. The germline gives CDR1 SGHVS, CDR2 FQNEAQ. V was pared by 2 bases and J by 2 bases, with 7 bases of the junction left unmatched.

This clonotype was recorded many times. This chain joins TRBV27 and TRBJ1-1; a possible D gene is TRBD1 (6 bases). The germline V gene encodes CDR1 MNHEY and CDR2 SMNVEV (reference sequence). The V and J ends lost 6 bases and 4 bases respectively, with 12 bases between them. CDR3 length: 13 residues. The CDR3 loop is CASSNTGSTEAFF. For the CDR3, the DNA is TGTGCCAGCAGCAACACAGGGAGCACTGAAGCTTTCTTT.

This chain uses TRBV6-9 with TRBJ1-1; the D gene is possibly TRBD1 (6 bases). The germline CDR1 and CDR2 sequences are MNHGY and SVAAGI. This CDR3 contains 15 residues. Trimming removed 4 bases from V and 1 base from J, with 13 bases in between. The CDR3 protein is CASSSQTGPNTEAFF. The CDR3, as DNA: TGTGCCAGCAGTTCCCAGACAGGTCCGAACACTGAAGCTTTCTTT.

The chain couples TRBV10-3 to TRBJ2-1; a weak D match, TRBD2 (7 bases). The germline CDR1 and CDR2 sequences are ENHRY and SYGVKD. There are 14 residues in the CDR3. The V gene lost 8 bases and the J gene lost 5 bases, with 16 bases spanning the gap. CDR3: CAISRGLADNEQFF. As DNA, the CDR3 is TGTGCCATCTCCCGGGGGCTAGCGGACAATGAGCAGTTCTTC.

This clonotype was seen many times. The gene calls are TRBV4-3 and TRBJ2-1, with 10 positions matching TRBD2. Per the germline V gene, CDR1 is LGHNA and CDR2 is YSLEER. This CDR3 is 15 amino acids long. The V and J ends lost 2 bases and 8 bases, in that order; junction bases with no gene match: 6. The CDR3 reads CASSQLAGVSDEQFF. The CDR3 coding sequence is TGCGCCAGCAGCCAACTAGCGGGAGTTTCGGATGAGCAGTTCTTC.

CDR3 DNA sequence: TGTGCCAGCCCCTCCCCTGACAGGGCCCCTCAGCCCCAGCATTTT. Translated: CASPSPDRAPQPQHF. The gene calls are TRBV27 and TRBJ1-5; the match to TRBD1 covers 7 bases. The ends lost 8 bases at V and 6 bases at J; junction bases unmatched: 13. Germline V lookup: CDR1 MNHEY, CDR2 SMNVEV (reference sequence). This CDR3 has 15 amino acids.